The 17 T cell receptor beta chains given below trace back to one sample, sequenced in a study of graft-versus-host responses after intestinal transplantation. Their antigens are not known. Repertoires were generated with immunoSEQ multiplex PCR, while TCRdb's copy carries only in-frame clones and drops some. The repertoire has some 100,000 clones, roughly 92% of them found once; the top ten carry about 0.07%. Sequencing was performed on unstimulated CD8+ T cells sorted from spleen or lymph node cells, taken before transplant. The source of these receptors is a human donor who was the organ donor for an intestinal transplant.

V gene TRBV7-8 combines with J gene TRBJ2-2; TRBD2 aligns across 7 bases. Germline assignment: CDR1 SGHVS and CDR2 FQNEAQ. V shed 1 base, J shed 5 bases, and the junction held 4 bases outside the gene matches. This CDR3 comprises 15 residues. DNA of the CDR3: TGTGCCAGCAGCTTAGAATTGCGGGAGACCGGGGAGCTGTTTTTT. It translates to CASSLELRETGELFF. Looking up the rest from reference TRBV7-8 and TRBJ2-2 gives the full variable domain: GAGVSQSPRYKVAKRGQDVALRCDPISGHVSLFWYQQALGQGPEFLTYFQNEAQLDKSGLPSDRFFAERPEGSVSTLKIQRTQQEDSAVYLCASSLELRETGELFFGEGSRLTVL.

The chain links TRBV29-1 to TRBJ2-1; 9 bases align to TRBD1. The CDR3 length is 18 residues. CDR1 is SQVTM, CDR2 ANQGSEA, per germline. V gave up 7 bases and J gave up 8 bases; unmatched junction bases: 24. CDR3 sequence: CSADRGPHRLGQGDEQFF. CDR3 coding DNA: TGCAGCGCCGATAGAGGGCCCCACCGACTGGGACAGGGTGATGAGCAGTTCTTC.

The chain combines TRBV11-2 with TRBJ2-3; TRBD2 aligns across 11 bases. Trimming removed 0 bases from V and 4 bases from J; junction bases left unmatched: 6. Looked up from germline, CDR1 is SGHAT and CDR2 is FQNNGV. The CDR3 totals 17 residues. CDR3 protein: CASSLELAGGRPDTQYF. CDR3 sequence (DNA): TGTGCCAGCAGCTTAGAGTTAGCGGGGGGGCGGCCAGATACGCAGTATTTT.

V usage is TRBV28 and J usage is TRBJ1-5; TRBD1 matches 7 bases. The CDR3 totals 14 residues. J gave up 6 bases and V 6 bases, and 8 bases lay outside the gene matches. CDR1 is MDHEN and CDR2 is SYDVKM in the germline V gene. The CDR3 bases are TGTGCCAGCAGGCCCACAGGGGTTGGTCAGCCCCAGCATTTT. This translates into CASRPTGVGQPQHF.

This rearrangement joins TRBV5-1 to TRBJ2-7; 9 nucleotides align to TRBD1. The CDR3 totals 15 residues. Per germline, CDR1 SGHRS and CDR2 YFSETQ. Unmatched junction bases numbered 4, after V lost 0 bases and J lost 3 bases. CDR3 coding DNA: TGCGCCAGCAGCTTGGACAGGGGGCCTTTCTACGAGCAGTACTTC. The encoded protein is CASSLDRGPFYEQYF.

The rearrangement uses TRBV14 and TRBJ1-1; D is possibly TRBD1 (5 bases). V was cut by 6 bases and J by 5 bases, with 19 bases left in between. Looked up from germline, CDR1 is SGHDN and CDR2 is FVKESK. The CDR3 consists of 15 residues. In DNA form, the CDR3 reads TGTGCCAGCAGTGCTTCGGGACTCCGGAGAACTGAAGCTTTCTTT. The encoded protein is CASSASGLRRTEAFF.

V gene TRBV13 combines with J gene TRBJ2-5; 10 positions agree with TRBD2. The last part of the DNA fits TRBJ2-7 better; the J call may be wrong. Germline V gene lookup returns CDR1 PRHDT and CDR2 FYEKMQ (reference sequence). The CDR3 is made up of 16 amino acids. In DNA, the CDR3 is TGTGCCAGCAGCGACCGGACTAGCGGAACCCCGTACGAGCAGTACTTC. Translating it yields CASSDRTSGTPYEQYF.

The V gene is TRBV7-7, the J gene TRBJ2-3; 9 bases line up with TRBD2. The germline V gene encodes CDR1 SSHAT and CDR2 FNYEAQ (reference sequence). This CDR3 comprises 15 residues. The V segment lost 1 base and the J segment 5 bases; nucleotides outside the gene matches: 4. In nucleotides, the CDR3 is TGTGCCAGCAGCTTAGGCGGGGGGGCGATAGATACGCAGTATTTT. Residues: CASSLGGGAIDTQYF.

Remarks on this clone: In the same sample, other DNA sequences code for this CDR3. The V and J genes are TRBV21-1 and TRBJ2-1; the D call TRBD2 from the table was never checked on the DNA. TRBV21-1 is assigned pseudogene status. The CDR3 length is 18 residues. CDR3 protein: CASSKVTSGSSSYNEQFF. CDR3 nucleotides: TGTGCCAGCAGCAAAGTGACCAGCGGGTCGAGCTCCTACAATGAGCAGTTCTTC.

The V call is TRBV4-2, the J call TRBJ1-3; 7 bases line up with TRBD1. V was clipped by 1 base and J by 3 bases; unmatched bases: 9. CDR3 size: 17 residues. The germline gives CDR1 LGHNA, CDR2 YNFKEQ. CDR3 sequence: CASSQARTGLHGNTIYF. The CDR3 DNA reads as TGTGCCAGCAGCCAAGCAAGGACAGGACTCCATGGAAACACCATATATTTT.

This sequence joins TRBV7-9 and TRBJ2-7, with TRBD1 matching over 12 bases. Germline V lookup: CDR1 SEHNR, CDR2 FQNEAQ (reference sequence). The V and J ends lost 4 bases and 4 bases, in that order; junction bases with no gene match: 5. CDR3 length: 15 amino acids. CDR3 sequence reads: CASSSGQGAWYEQYF. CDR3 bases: TGTGCCAGCAGCTCGGGACAGGGGGCTTGGTACGAGCAGTACTTC.

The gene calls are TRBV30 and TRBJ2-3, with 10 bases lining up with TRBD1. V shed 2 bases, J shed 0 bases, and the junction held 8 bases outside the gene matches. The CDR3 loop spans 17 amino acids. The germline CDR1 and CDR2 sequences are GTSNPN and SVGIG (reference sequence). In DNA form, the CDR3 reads TGTGCCTGGAGTCACACCGGGACAGGGGACAGCACAGATACGCAGTATTTT. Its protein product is CAWSHTGTGDSTDTQYF.

The CDR3 nucleotides are TGTGCCAGCAGTTTACTTTCCTGGGGAAAACCGGGACAGGGGCTCCCCAGTAATCAGCCCCAGCATTTT. This gives the protein CASSLLSWGKPGQGLPSNQPQHF. J is TRBJ1-5 and V is TRBV28; 10 bases map to TRBD1. This CDR3 comprises 23 residues. Trimming at V came to 2 bases and at J to 4 bases, leaving 26 bases not matched to a gene. The V gene's germline CDR1 is MDHEN and CDR2 SYDVKM.

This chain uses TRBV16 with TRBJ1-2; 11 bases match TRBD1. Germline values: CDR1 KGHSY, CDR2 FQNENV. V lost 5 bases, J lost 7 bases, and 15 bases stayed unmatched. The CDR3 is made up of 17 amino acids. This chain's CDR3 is CASSEEVPRTGGSGYTF. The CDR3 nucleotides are TGTGCCAGCAGCGAAGAGGTCCCGAGGACAGGGGGCAGTGGCTACACCTTC.

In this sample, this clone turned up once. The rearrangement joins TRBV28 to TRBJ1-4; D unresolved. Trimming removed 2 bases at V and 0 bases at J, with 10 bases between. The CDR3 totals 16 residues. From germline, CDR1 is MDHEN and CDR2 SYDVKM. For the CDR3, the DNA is TGTGCCAGCAGTTTACATATACAAGCAACTAATGAAAAACTGTTTTTT. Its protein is CASSLHIQATNEKLFF.

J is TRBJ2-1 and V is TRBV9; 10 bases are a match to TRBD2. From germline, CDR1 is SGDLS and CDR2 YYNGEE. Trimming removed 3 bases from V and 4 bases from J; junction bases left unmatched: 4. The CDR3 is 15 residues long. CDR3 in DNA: TGTGCCAGCAGCGAGAGCGGGGGGGCTTACAATGAGCAGTTCTTC. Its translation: CASSESGGAYNEQFF.

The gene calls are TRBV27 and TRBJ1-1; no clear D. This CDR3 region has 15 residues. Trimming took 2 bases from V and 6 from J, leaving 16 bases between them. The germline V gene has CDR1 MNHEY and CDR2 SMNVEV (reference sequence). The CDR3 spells CASSLGWERAAEAFF. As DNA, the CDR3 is TGTGCCAGCAGTTTAGGTTGGGAGAGGGCAGCTGAAGCTTTCTTT.